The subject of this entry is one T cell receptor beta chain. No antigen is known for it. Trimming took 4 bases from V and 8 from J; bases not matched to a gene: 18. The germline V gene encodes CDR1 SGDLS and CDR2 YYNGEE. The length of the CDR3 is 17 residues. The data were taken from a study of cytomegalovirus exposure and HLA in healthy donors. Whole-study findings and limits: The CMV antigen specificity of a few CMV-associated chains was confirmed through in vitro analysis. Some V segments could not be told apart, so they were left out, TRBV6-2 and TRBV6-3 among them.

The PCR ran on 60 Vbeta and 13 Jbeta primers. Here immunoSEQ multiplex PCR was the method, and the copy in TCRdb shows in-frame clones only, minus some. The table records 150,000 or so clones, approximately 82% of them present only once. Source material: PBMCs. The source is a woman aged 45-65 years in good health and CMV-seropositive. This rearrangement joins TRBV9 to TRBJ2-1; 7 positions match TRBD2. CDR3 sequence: CASSPTRLAVTMHEQFF. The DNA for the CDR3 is TGTGCCAGCAGCCCTACGCGACTAGCAGTAACCATGCATGAGCAGTTCTTC.